The next 11 T cell receptor beta chains were all read from a single sample in a study of T-cell reconstitution after alpha-beta-depleted transplantation in children. Preparation of the TCRbeta library involved a method that used unique molecular identifiers. One entry per CDR3 protein, called by TCRdb with MiXCR from the PCR reads. The table shows 700,000 to 950,000 distinct CDR3 sequences, with roughly 15% occurring only once. Sequences were derived from PBMCs, mostly from graft donor cells, sampled 360 days after TCRalphabeta/CD19-depleted stem cell transplant. These receptors all come from a male patient younger than 18 who had a stem cell transplant for acute lymphoblastic leukemia, so the T cells may come from the graft donor.

This clonotype was detected only a few times. This sequence joins TRBV5-5 and TRBJ2-1; D remains unclear. The V end lost 9 bases, the J end lost 6 bases, and 16 bases lay between the germline ends. CDR3 size: 13 residues. Germline V gene data show CDR1 as SGHKS and CDR2 as YYEKEE (reference sequence). In DNA, the CDR3 is TGTGCCACCCCTCGGGCCAAAGGCAATGAGCAGTTCTTC. Its translation: CATPRAKGNEQFF.

The chain couples TRBV24-1 to TRBJ2-2; D is unresolved. The CDR3 length is 15 residues. CDR1 is KGHDR and CDR2 is SFDVKD in the germline V gene. The V end was cut by 4 bases, the J end by 3 bases, with 11 bases between. CDR3 nucleotide sequence: TGTGCCACCAGTGAATTGCCACCTGACACCGGGGAGCTGTTTTTT. Translated: CATSELPPDTGELFF.

The rearrangement uses TRBV5-1 and TRBJ2-2, with D possibly called TRBD1 or TRBD2 (5 bases each). V lost 4 bases and J 1 base, leaving 11 bases between the germline ends. Germline CDR1 reads SGHRS; CDR2 reads YFSETQ. The CDR3 totals 15 residues. CDR3 DNA: TGCGCCAGCAGCCCCCGGGACCAGAACACCGGGGAGCTGTTTTTT. The encoded protein is CASSPRDQNTGELFF.

Only a few counts were recorded for this clonotype. This chain uses TRBV14 with TRBJ2-7; D not certain. V gave up 5 bases and J gave up 0 bases, with 8 bases separating them. Looked up from germline, CDR1 is SGHDN and CDR2 is FVKESK. This CDR3 spans 13 amino acids. The CDR3: CASSKQFSYEQYF. CDR3 in DNA: TGTGCCAGCAGCAAACAGTTCTCCTACGAGCAGTACTTC.

This clonotype was seen a handful of times. The chain has TRBV9 and TRBJ1-3; D uncertain. CDR3 length: 15 residues. Trimming took 3 bases from V and 0 from J, leaving 10 bases between them. CDR1 is SGDLS, CDR2 YYNGEE, per germline. Here the CDR3 reads CASSAGYFSGNTIYF. The CDR3 coding sequence is TGTGCCAGCAGCGCGGGGTACTTCTCTGGAAACACCATATATTTT.

There are a few counts of this clonotype. V gene TRBV29-1 combines with J gene TRBJ2-7; maybe TRBD2 (6 bases). CDR1 and CDR2 (germline): SQVTM, ANQGSEA. Deletions cut 4 bases from V and 7 bases from J, with 23 bases between. This CDR3 spans 15 amino acids. CDR3 residues: CSVAGTLTRSREQYF. CDR3 sequence (DNA): TGCAGCGTTGCGGGAACCCTGACTAGATCTAGGGAGCAGTACTTC.

This clonotype has more than one count but fewer than ten. V is TRBV11-2 and J is TRBJ2-5; 8 bases align to TRBD2. Germline values: CDR1 SGHAT, CDR2 FQNNGV. V dropped 4 bases and J dropped 5; count of bases not matched to a gene: 15. The CDR3 sequence is 17 residues long. The CDR3, as DNA: TGTGCCAGCAGCTCCTGGAGGGTAGCGGGGTTCGAGGAGACCCAGTACTTC. Residues: CASSSWRVAGFEETQYF. Based on the CDR3 plus reference TRBV11-2 and TRBJ2-5, the full variable domain is EAGVAQSPRYKIIEKRQSVAFWCNPISGHATLYWYQQILGQGPKLLIQFQNNGVVDDSQLPKDRFSAERLKGVDSTLKIQPAKLEDSAVYLCASSSWRVAGFEETQYFGPGTRLLVL.

This chain uses TRBV12-3 or TRBV12-4 with TRBJ2-3, with no clear D. The CDR3 covers 15 residues. The ends were cut back, 4 bases at V and 3 bases at J, with 14 bases in the middle. CDR3 sequence reads: CASSSRIVETDTQYF. The CDR3 region has the DNA TGTGCCAGCAGTTCCCGAATTGTGGAGACAGATACGCAGTATTTT.

There are many counts of this clonotype. CDR3 DNA sequence: TGTGCCAGCAGTCGTATTCCAGGTAGCTACGAGCAGTACTTC. Its translation is CASSRIPGSYEQYF. The chain combines TRBV12-3 or TRBV12-4 with TRBJ2-7; D is uncertain. The CDR3 is 14 amino acids. V lost 5 bases, J lost 3 bases, and 14 bases lay in between.

The rearrangement joins TRBV5-6 to TRBJ2-3; 9 bases are shared with TRBD2. This CDR3 is 18 amino acids long. Per germline, CDR1 SGHDT and CDR2 YYEEEE. With V trimmed by 4 bases and J by 4 bases, 16 bases remained unmatched. The CDR3 nucleotides are TGTGCCAGCAGCAAAGGGCCTAAGGCTCTAGCGGGATCAGATACGCAGTATTTT. Its translation: CASSKGPKALAGSDTQYF.

This clonotype was counted only a few times. V and J are TRBV15 and TRBJ2-1; D is ambiguous. The CDR3 contains 12 residues. V lost 1 base, J lost 8 bases, and 6 bases lay in between. CDR1 LNHNV and CDR2 YYDKDF come from the germline V gene (reference sequence). The CDR3 DNA is TGTGCCACCAGCAGAGTACTATATGAGCAGTTCTTC. Translation: CATSRVLYEQFF.